The sequence of this T cell receptor (beta chain) was determined in a study of blood T cell repertoires in COVID-19. Overall study: There were acute and convalescent COVID-19 samples, and they came from the United States, Italy and Spain.

Per the authors' pipeline: Amplifying reference gene primers gave estimates of nucleated cell counts. The repertoire was sequenced with immunoSEQ multiplex PCR; TCRdb's copy has only in-frame clones and lacks some. V and J calls plus clone size are reproduced from that table; the DNA served to infer D and trimming. The sample records tens of thousands of clones, 70% to 90% being singletons. The germline V gene has CDR1 SGHAT and CDR2 FQNNGV. The CDR3 is 15 residues long. V lost 3 bases to trimming and J lost 7 bases; unmatched junction nucleotides: 8. Sequencing input: peripheral blood. This chain connects TRBV11-2 to TRBJ2-3, with 9 bases lining up with TRBD1. The TCR sequence derives from a man aged 65 to 79 with acute or convalescent COVID-19. The DNA for the CDR3 is TGTGCCAGCAGCTTGGGAACAGGGGGCGGGTATACGCAGTATTTT. Its protein is CASSLGTGGGYTQYF.